These 27 T cell receptor beta chains were sequenced from one sample in a study of T cell repertoires in cytomegalovirus infection. In TCRdb, the reads were re-called with MiXCR into one record per CDR3 protein. Found here are approximately 910,000 distinct CDR3 sequences, around 31% of them singletons; the top ten hold over 11%. These receptors have no known antigen. Specimen: cultured CD8+ T cells from PBMCs, collected from culture after CMV antigen stimulation. Receptor source: a human donor in good health (CMV status not recorded). Some clones in this sample may be carry-over from other donors' samples.

This clonotype has only a few counts. The V gene is TRBV7-9, the J gene TRBJ2-2, with 14 bases that match TRBD2. V gave up 8 bases and J gave up 5 bases; unmatched junction bases: 19. Looked up from germline, CDR1 is SEHNR and CDR2 is FQNEAQ (reference sequence). This CDR3 spans 20 amino acids. CDR3 DNA sequence: TGTGCCAGCCCACTACTGGGAGACGGGACTAGCGGGGGTCAGACCGGGGAGCTGTTTTTT. Translating it yields CASPLLGDGTSGGQTGELFF.

This clonotype has only a few counts. The chain uses TRBV4-1 and TRBJ2-2; 8 nucleotides match TRBD1. The germline V gene encodes CDR1 MGHRA and CDR2 YSYEKL. The CDR3 contains 17 residues. Germline trimming cut 1 base from V and 0 bases from J; bases unmatched to any gene: 4. The DNA for the CDR3 is TGCGCCAGCAGCCAAGGTCCAGGGGGCCCGAACACCGGGGAGCTGTTTTTT. This sequence encodes CASSQGPGGPNTGELFF.

This clonotype came up a few times. V gene TRBV6-5 combines with J gene TRBJ1-2; 10 positions match TRBD1. In germline, CDR1 is MNHEY, CDR2 SVGAGI. This CDR3 is 15 amino acids long. V was clipped by 4 bases and J by 4 bases; unmatched bases: 6. Here the CDR3 reads CASSSWTGGGYGYTF. The CDR3 coding sequence is TGTGCCAGCAGTTCCTGGACAGGGGGGGGCTATGGCTACACCTTC.

The chain couples TRBV19 to TRBJ2-5; the D gene could be TRBD1 or TRBD2 (6 bases each). Per germline, CDR1 LNHDA and CDR2 SQIVND (reference sequence). V lost 5 bases and J 2 bases, leaving 27 bases between the germline ends. There are 19 residues in the CDR3. The CDR3 DNA follows: TGTGCCAGTAGTCGACCACGGGAAGGGGGGCGAAGCCCTCAAGAGACCCAGTACTTC. It yields the protein CASSRPREGGRSPQETQYF.

This clonotype turned up a few times. CDR3 protein: CASSSRGTGDGEAFF. CDR3 DNA sequence: TGTGCCAGCAGCTCGCGCGGGACAGGGGATGGTGAAGCTTTCTTT. This rearrangement joins TRBV7-9 to TRBJ1-1; TRBD1 aligns across 10 bases. CDR3 size: 15 residues. CDR1 and CDR2 from the germline V gene are SEHNR and FQNEAQ (reference sequence). The ends lost 4 bases at V and 7 bases at J; junction bases unmatched: 9.

The chain recombines TRBV7-9 with TRBJ2-7, with D possibly being TRBD2 (6 bases). The CDR3 is 14 amino acids. The V gene's germline CDR1 is SEHNR and CDR2 FQNEAQ (reference sequence). Trimming shortened V by 6 bases and J by 2 bases, and 14 bases separated the two germline ends. The CDR3: CASRGETGAYEQYV. The CDR3 DNA sequence: TGTGCCAGCAGAGGGGAGACGGGAGCCTACGAGCAGTACGTC.

This clonotype has ten or more counts. J is TRBJ2-3 and V is TRBV7-2; TRBD2 matches at 7 bases. This CDR3 is 15 amino acids long. Per the germline V gene, CDR1 is SGHTA and CDR2 is FQGNSA. J lost 0 bases, V lost 3 bases, and 3 bases had no gene match. CDR3 bases: TGTGCCAGCAGCTTTCAGCGGGGTAGCACAGATACGCAGTATTTT. It is translated as CASSFQRGSTDTQYF. Drawing the rest from reference TRBV7-2 and TRBJ2-3, the complete variable domain is GAGVSQSPSNKVTEKGKDVELRCDPISGHTALYWYRQSLGQGLEFLIYFQGNSAPDKSGLPSDRFSAERTGGSVSTLTIQRTQQEDSAVYLCASSFQRGSTDTQYFGPGTRLTVL.

A remark on this clonotype: Mismatch with germline at one junction end may stem from a read error. V usage is TRBV2 and J usage is TRBJ2-7; D remains unclear. This CDR3 contains 12 residues. Germline lookup yields CDR1 SNHLY and CDR2 FYNNEI. The CDR3 is CATGPSPYEQYF. The CDR3 DNA reads as TGTGCCACCGGACCTTCCCCCTACGAGCAATACTTC.

The CDR3 coding sequence is TGTGCCAGCATGGCAGCAAATAGCAATCAGCCCCAGCATTTT. It encodes CASMAANSNQPQHF. The chain joins TRBV27 to TRBJ1-5; the D is unclear. V was clipped by 7 bases and J by 0 bases, with 10 bases between them. CDR3 length: 14 residues. CDR1 and CDR2 (germline): MNHEY, SMNVEV (reference sequence).

The chain links TRBV28 to TRBJ2-5; D may be TRBD2 (7 bases). The CDR3 loop spans 17 amino acids. Germline loops: CDR1 MDHEN, CDR2 SYDVKM. Trimming took off 6 bases at V and 4 bases at J, with 24 bases between the two ends. The CDR3 DNA follows: TGTGCCAGCAGCTCCCCAGGGGAGGGGCGGTGGGGAGAGACCCAGTACTTC. Translated: CASSSPGEGRWGETQYF.

This clonotype came up many times. Compared with germline, one end of the junction differs, possibly owing to a read error. The CDR3 reads CASSLARDRHYNEQFF. CDR3 DNA sequence: TGTGCTAGCAGCTTAGCCCGGGACAGACACTACAATGAGCAGTTCTTC. The rearrangement links TRBV7-7 to TRBJ2-1, with 7 bases identical to TRBD1. The CDR3 loop spans 16 amino acids. CDR1 is SSHAT and CDR2 is FNYEAQ in the germline V gene (reference sequence).

The chain links TRBV10-3 to TRBJ2-3; 14 bases are a match to TRBD2. The CDR3 consists of 17 residues. Trimming removed 4 bases from V and 2 bases from J; junction bases left unmatched: 5. Germline loops: CDR1 ENHRY, CDR2 SYGVKD. CDR3 coding DNA: TGTGCCATCAGTGTGACTAGCGGGGGGGTTGCCACAGATACGCAGTATTTT. Its translation is CAISVTSGGVATDTQYF.

This rearrangement joins TRBV7-9 to TRBJ2-5; D is perhaps TRBD2 (5 bases). Germline V gives CDR1 SEHNR, CDR2 FQNEAQ (reference sequence). Trimming pared 1 base from V and 1 base from J, leaving 16 bases between. CDR3 size: 17 residues. The CDR3 nucleotides read TGTGCCAGCAGCTTAGTTAAGTCAGCGGCCCGCCAAGAGACCCAGTACTTC. This codes for CASSLVKSAARQETQYF.

The rearrangement uses TRBV28 and TRBJ1-2, with a possible D match to TRBD1 (6 bases). The CDR3 sequence is 14 residues long. Germline lookup yields CDR1 MDHEN and CDR2 SYDVKM. The CDR3: CATATPRTAYGYTF. The CDR3 DNA is TGTGCGACAGCAACCCCCCGGACAGCTTATGGCTACACCTTC.

This chain joins TRBV20-1 and TRBJ2-7; the D gene could be TRBD1 or TRBD2 (5 bases each). Germline V gene lookup returns CDR1 DFQATT and CDR2 SNEGSKA (reference sequence). Trimming cost V 6 bases and J 7 bases, with 19 bases left between them. There are 13 residues in the CDR3. CDR3 loop: CSAAQGDLGEQYF. CDR3 sequence (DNA): TGCAGTGCAGCGCAGGGAGACCTAGGAGAGCAGTACTTC.

V usage is TRBV25-1 and J usage is TRBJ1-1; D is perhaps TRBD1 (6 bases). The V gene's germline CDR1 is MGHDK and CDR2 SYGVNS. The CDR3 is 15 amino acids. The V and J ends lost 4 bases and 5 bases respectively, with 17 bases between them. The CDR3 loop reads CASSGQGIRATEAFF. The CDR3 DNA follows: TGTGCCAGCAGTGGGCAGGGGATAAGAGCTACTGAAGCTTTCTTT.

This clonotype appeared a single time. This rearrangement joins TRBV7-6 to TRBJ2-1; 7 positions agree with TRBD2. J was trimmed by 0 bases and V by 5 bases; bases with no gene match: 10. This CDR3 has 17 amino acids. The germline V gene has CDR1 SGHVS and CDR2 FNYEAQ. CDR3 loop: CASSLKAGGSSYNEQFF. CDR3 bases: TGTGCCAGCAGCCTAAAAGCCGGGGGGAGCTCCTACAATGAGCAGTTCTTC.

The sample holds a few counts of this clonotype. The chain recombines TRBV28 with TRBJ2-7; 8 nucleotides line up with TRBD1. V shed 5 bases and J 2 bases; nucleotides not matched to a gene: 11. This CDR3 has 16 residues. Germline V gene lookup returns CDR1 MDHEN and CDR2 SYDVKM. CDR3 coding DNA: TGTGCCAGCAGTCCCATGGACAGGGTAGGACCCTACGAGCAGTACGTC. The encoded protein is CASSPMDRVGPYEQYV.

This clonotype has a count of ten or more. V usage is TRBV7-8 and J usage is TRBJ1-1, with a tentative D call TRBD1 (6 bases). The germline CDR1 and CDR2 sequences are SGHVS and FQNEAQ. The CDR3 loop spans 15 amino acids. V was shortened by 1 base and J by 3 bases, with 12 bases between the two germline ends. The CDR3 bases are TGTGCCAGCAGCTTAGAGGTACAGGGTTACACTGAAGCTTTCTTT. Its protein is CASSLEVQGYTEAFF.

The chain links TRBV9 to TRBJ1-5, with a tentative D call TRBD1 (6 bases). Germline CDR1 and CDR2: SGDLS and YYNGEE. V shed 3 bases and J shed 3 bases, with 16 bases lying between them. The CDR3 sequence is 16 residues long. CDR3 region: CASSAGGAVLNQPQHF. In DNA form, the CDR3 reads TGTGCCAGCAGCGCCGGGGGGGCAGTTCTCAATCAGCCCCAGCATTTT.

This clonotype has only a few counts. The chain combines TRBV7-2 with TRBJ2-3; TRBD1 aligns across 8 bases. Unmatched junction bases numbered 9, after V lost 2 bases and J lost 5 bases. This CDR3 has 16 amino acids. Germline CDR1 SGHTA, CDR2 FQGNSA. The CDR3 reads CASSLFGRGRQDTQYF. CDR3 nucleotides: TGTGCCAGCAGCTTATTTGGCAGGGGGCGGCAAGATACGCAGTATTTT.

V gene TRBV7-3 combines with J gene TRBJ1-5, with TRBD1 as a possible D gene (5 bases). The CDR3 sequence is 13 residues long. The V end was cut by 5 bases, the J end by 11 bases, with 16 bases between. The germline gives CDR1 SGHTA, CDR2 FQGTGA. CDR3 protein: CASSRGPVGSQHF. In DNA form, the CDR3 reads TGTGCCAGCAGCAGGGGCCCCGTGGGGTCCCAGCATTTT. The full variable domain, in which reference TRBV7-3 and TRBJ1-5 provide the parts outside the CDR3, is GAGVSQTPSNKVTEKGKYVELRCDPISGHTALYWYRQSLGQGPEFLIYFQGTGAADDSGLPNDRFFAVRPEGSVSTLKIQRTERGDSAVYLCASSRGPVGSQHFGDGTRLSIL.

The chain has TRBV20-1 and TRBJ1-1; D is ambiguous. Germline CDR1 is DFQATT and CDR2 is SNEGSKA (reference sequence). V lost 2 bases to trimming and J lost 0 bases, with 7 bases between them. The CDR3 runs to 13 residues. CDR3 sequence (DNA): TGCAGTGCTAGACTGCCTATGAACACTGAAGCTTTCTTT. Translating it yields CSARLPMNTEAFF.

This chain connects TRBV19 to TRBJ2-7; 9 bases are a match to TRBD1. Trimming cost V 7 bases and J 7 bases; bases outside gene matches: 11. Germline CDR1 is LNHDA and CDR2 is SQIVND (reference sequence). The CDR3 covers 14 residues. The CDR3: CASTSGTGFSEQYF. The CDR3, as DNA: TGTGCCAGTACCTCCGGGACAGGGTTTTCTGAGCAGTACTTC.

The J gene is TRBJ2-7, the V gene TRBV28; 9 bases map to TRBD1. J was trimmed by 7 bases and V by 7 bases; bases with no gene match: 14. The CDR3 runs to 15 residues. Germline V gene data show CDR1 as MDHEN and CDR2 as SYDVKM. The CDR3 loop reads CASTPAQGALGEQYV. DNA for the CDR3: TGTGCCAGCACCCCCGCACAGGGGGCCCTCGGGGAGCAGTACGTC.

This clonotype was observed a handful of times. V usage is TRBV5-4 and J usage is TRBJ2-3; tentative D call: TRBD2 (5 bases). The germline V and J ends were trimmed by 4 bases and 11 bases, with 14 bases remaining between them. Germline-derived CDR1 and CDR2 are SGHNT and YYREEE (reference sequence). This CDR3 is built from 12 residues. CDR3 sequence reads: CASSGTERVQYF. The CDR3 DNA sequence: TGTGCCAGCAGCGGTACCGAGAGGGTGCAGTATTTT.

The sample holds a few counts of this clonotype. The V gene is TRBV4-3, the J gene TRBJ1-2; a weak D match, TRBD1 (6 bases). V was pared by 5 bases and J by 1 base, with 29 bases between. The CDR3 has 20 residues. Germline assignment: CDR1 LGHNA and CDR2 YSLEER. The CDR3 DNA is TGCGCCAGCAGCTCAAATGTAGTGTCGGACAGTCAGGCAAATAACTATGGCTACACCTTC. Amino acids: CASSSNVVSDSQANNYGYTF.